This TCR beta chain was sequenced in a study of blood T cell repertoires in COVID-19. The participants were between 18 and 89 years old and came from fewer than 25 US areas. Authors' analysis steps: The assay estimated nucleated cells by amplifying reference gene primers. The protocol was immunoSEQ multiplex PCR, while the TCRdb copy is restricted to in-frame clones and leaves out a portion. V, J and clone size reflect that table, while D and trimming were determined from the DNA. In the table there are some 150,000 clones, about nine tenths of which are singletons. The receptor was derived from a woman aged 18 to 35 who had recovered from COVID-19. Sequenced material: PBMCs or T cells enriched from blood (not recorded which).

The CDR3 coding sequence is TGTGCCAGCAGTCTCCGGACTGAATATGGCTACACCTTC. Translating it yields CASSLRTEYGYTF. The chain couples TRBV12-3 or TRBV12-4 to TRBJ1-2; no clear D gene. The CDR3 is 13 amino acids. Trimming took 5 bases from V and 5 from J, leaving 12 bases between them.